The T cell receptor beta chain under discussion was sequenced for a study of blood T cell repertoires in COVID-19. For the study at large: COVID-19 samples collected from the United States, Italy and Spain covered acute and convalescent phases. PBMCs, B-cell-depleted T cells, or T cells provided the cDNA or gDNA that made up the material.

This clone has just one count. Authors' data handling: Estimation of nucleated cell counts relied on the amplification of reference gene primers. The table came from immunoSEQ multiplex PCR; TCRdb's copy has only in-frame clones and leaves some out. V, J and clone size reflect that table, while D and trimming were determined from the DNA. The sample consists of some 120,000 clones, about four fifths of them appearing once. The CDR3 loop spans 13 amino acids. The V segment lost 1 base and the J segment 8 bases; nucleotides outside the gene matches: 4. CDR1 and CDR2 (germline): MGHRA, YSYEKL. Seattle patients were enrolled while actively infected and followed longitudinally.

The gene calls are TRBV4-1 and TRBJ1-2; 7 positions agree with TRBD1. The TCR originated in a man aged 25 to 45 with COVID-19, enrolled during active disease. The sample comprised peripheral blood. DNA of the CDR3: TGCGCCAGCAGCCAAGGACAGGGCTCGGGCTACACCTTC. Encoded protein: CASSQGQGSGYTF.